This TCR beta chain was sequenced in a study of CD8 T cells in ankylosing spondylitis. Study results and caveats: Some of the motif variants had earlier been found in reactive arthritis patients' fluid and blood. A TCR beta motif made of fewer than ten highly homologous variants seemed typical of ankylosing spondylitis blood. The disease-linked clones had a CD8+ phenotype and low blood frequencies. The clones that were linked to disease were reported to be significantly enriched in matched synovial fluid samples from ankylosing spondylitis patients.

In regard to this clonotype: Its specificity is unknown.

TCR beta libraries were made by quantitative 5'-RACE with molecular barcodes. TCRdb reprocessed the 5' RACE reads with MiXCR, giving one entry per CDR3 protein. The sample lists about 330,000 distinct CDR3 sequences; under 8.5% were seen once. The V end lost 2 bases, the J end lost 0 bases, and 5 bases lay between the germline ends. Germline assignment: CDR1 SNHLY and CDR2 FYNNEI. The CDR3 length is 15 residues. This TCR was sampled from a male donor with ankylosing spondylitis. Sequencing used blood, either unsorted or a sorted T cell fraction (not recorded which). The V and J genes are TRBV2 and TRBJ2-6; D unclear. The CDR3 nucleotides read TGTGCCAGCAGTGAAAGAAGCTCTGGGGCCAACGTCCTGACTTTC. It specifies CASSERSSGANVLTF.